The 24 T cell receptor beta chains reported below all come from one sample, sequenced in a study of blood T cell repertoires in COVID-19. The method was immunoSEQ multiplex PCR; TCRdb's version includes in-frame clones alone and lacks a portion of them. The sample includes 250,000 to 300,000 clones, approximately 86% of them seen just once. Sample: peripheral blood. The receptors were sampled from a woman in her 30s with acute or convalescent COVID-19.

The sample holds a few counts of this clone. The rearrangement joins TRBV24-1 to TRBJ1-5; no clear D. Germline V gene data show CDR1 as KGHDR and CDR2 as SFDVKD. The V end was cut by 4 bases, the J end by 4 bases, with 7 bases between. The CDR3 extends over 13 amino acids. CDR3 sequence: CATSDGRNQPQHF. As DNA, the CDR3 is TGTGCCACCAGTGACGGGAGGAATCAGCCCCAGCATTTT.

In its sample, this clone was seen a few times. This chain joins TRBV11-2 and TRBJ1-5; weak D call: TRBD1 (5 bases). Trimming cost V 6 bases and J 3 bases, with 15 bases left between them. The germline CDR1 and CDR2 sequences are SGHAT and FQNNGV. CDR3 length: 15 amino acids. In DNA, the CDR3 is TGTGCCAGCAGTTCAGGAGACAGCTACAATCAGCCCCAGCATTTT. Its translation: CASSSGDSYNQPQHF.

V gene TRBV5-4 combines with J gene TRBJ1-2; D gene unclear. There are 14 residues in the CDR3. Germline V gene sequence: CDR1 SGHNT, CDR2 YYREEE (reference sequence). Trimming stripped 4 bases from V and 8 bases from J, with 18 bases between. The CDR3 DNA reads as TGTGCCAGCAGCCCCTCTGGACCGGGGATCGGCTACACCTTC. This gives the protein CASSPSGPGIGYTF.

The genes are TRBV6-5 and TRBJ1-2, with 9 bases matching TRBD1. Per the germline V gene, CDR1 is MNHEY and CDR2 is SVGAGI. CDR3 size: 15 residues. V shed 5 bases and J 6 bases; nucleotides not matched to a gene: 10. As DNA, the CDR3 is TGTGCCAGCAGTCCGACGCCGGGACAGGGTAATGGCTACACCTTC. Its translation: CASSPTPGQGNGYTF.

This chain links TRBV12-5 with TRBJ2-7; D may be TRBD1 (6 bases). CDR1 LGHNT and CDR2 FRNRAP come from the germline V gene. Trimming removed 6 bases at V and 1 base at J, with 10 bases between. The CDR3 runs to 13 residues. CDR3 region: CASGYRESYEQYF. Written as DNA, the CDR3 is TGTGCTAGTGGATACAGGGAATCCTACGAGCAGTACTTC. Combining the CDR3 with reference TRBV12-5 and TRBJ2-7 gives the whole variable domain DARVTQTPRHKVTEMGQEVTMRCQPILGHNTVFWYRQTMMQGLELLAYFRNRAPLDDSGMPKDRFSAEMPDATLATLKIQPSEPRDSAVYFCASGYRESYEQYFGPGTRLTVT.

This clone has just a few counts. The V call is TRBV27, the J call TRBJ1-1; the match to TRBD1 covers 8 bases. The germline gives CDR1 MNHEY, CDR2 SMNVEV (reference sequence). The CDR3 extends over 14 amino acids. Losses at the gene ends were 3 bases for V and 8 bases for J; bases not matched to a gene: 8. CDR3 coding DNA: TGTGCCAGCAGTTTGTGGCAGGGGGCTGCGGAAGCTTTCTTT. Protein sequence: CASSLWQGAAEAFF.

This clone was detected once. The rearrangement joins TRBV10-3 to TRBJ2-1, with D possibly being TRBD2 (6 bases). The CDR3 loop spans 15 amino acids. Germline V gene data show CDR1 as ENHRY and CDR2 as SYGVKD. V was trimmed by 8 bases and J by 0 bases, leaving 14 bases between them. The CDR3 spells CAIGLAESSYNEQFF. The CDR3 nucleotides read TGTGCCATCGGTTTAGCGGAGAGCTCCTACAATGAGCAGTTCTTC.

The rearrangement joins TRBV4-1 to TRBJ2-5; 11 bases are a match to TRBD2. With V trimmed by 4 bases and J by 2 bases, 9 bases remained unmatched. The CDR3 sequence is 17 residues long. The germline V gene has CDR1 MGHRA and CDR2 YSYEKL. The CDR3 region has the DNA TGCGCCAGCAGCCTCCCTGCGACTAGCGGGGCGCAAGAGACCCAGTACTTC. Its protein is CASSLPATSGAQETQYF.

The CDR3 bases are TGTGCCAGCAGCAACTACAGGGGAGATGGCTACACCTTC. Its translation: CASSNYRGDGYTF. This sequence joins TRBV11-1 and TRBJ1-2, with 7 bases lining up with TRBD1. The ends lost 5 bases at V and 6 bases at J; junction bases unmatched: 6. The CDR3 is made up of 13 amino acids. CDR1 and CDR2 (germline): SGHAT, FQDESV (reference sequence).

V and J are TRBV11-2 and TRBJ1-1; 10 nucleotides line up with TRBD1. The CDR3 sequence is 15 residues long. Germline V lookup: CDR1 SGHAT, CDR2 FQNNGV. The trim removed 2 bases at V and 5 bases at J, leaving 5 bases unmatched. The CDR3 loop is CASSLLRTGGTEAFF. CDR3 DNA sequence: TGTGCCAGCAGCTTACTCCGGACAGGGGGGACTGAAGCTTTCTTT.

CDR3 coding DNA: TGTGCCTCCTCTCTTCACACCGATGAGCAGTTCTTC. Translation gives CASSLHTDEQFF. This chain joins TRBV19 and TRBJ2-1; no definite D call. The CDR3 runs to 12 residues. Looked up from germline, CDR1 is LNHDA and CDR2 is SQIVND (reference sequence). Trimming pared 11 bases from V and 8 bases from J, leaving 16 bases between.

V is TRBV7-9 and J is TRBJ2-7; TRBD2 matches 14 bases. The CDR3 consists of 15 residues. V shed 5 bases, J shed 6 bases, and the junction held 6 bases outside the gene matches. In germline, CDR1 is SEHNR, CDR2 FQNEAQ (reference sequence). CDR3 loop: CASSPGLAGEREQYF. CDR3 DNA sequence: TGTGCCAGCAGCCCGGGACTAGCGGGAGAGCGCGAGCAGTACTTC.

The chain links TRBV6-2 or TRBV6-3 to TRBJ1-1, with a weak D call TRBD1 (5 bases). This CDR3 contains 16 residues. Between the trimmed V and J ends, which lost 0 bases and 1 base, there was a span of 12 bases. CDR1 is MNHEY and CDR2 is SVGEGT in the germline V gene. CDR3 in DNA: TGTGCCAGCAGTTACTCCGCGTACAGGCGGAACACTGAAGCTTTCTTT. Its translation: CASSYSAYRRNTEAFF.

This CDR3 is CASSGGLAAYNEQFF. The CDR3 nucleotides are TGTGCCAGCAGCGGGGGACTAGCCGCCTACAATGAGCAGTTCTTC. The J gene is TRBJ2-1, the V gene TRBV7-9; 9 bases are a match to TRBD2. This CDR3 has 15 residues. Germline V gene lookup returns CDR1 SEHNR and CDR2 FQNEAQ (reference sequence). V shed 5 bases and J 2 bases; nucleotides not matched to a gene: 4.

The chain has TRBV10-1 and TRBJ2-7; 8 bases are a match to TRBD2. From germline, CDR1 is WNHNN and CDR2 SYGVQD (reference sequence). The CDR3 runs 18 residues. V lost 8 bases, J lost 1 base, and 19 bases stayed unmatched. The CDR3 spells CASDSCPGGPSMSYEQYF. CDR3 sequence (DNA): TGCGCCAGCGATTCGTGCCCGGGAGGGCCCTCTATGTCCTACGAGCAGTACTTC.

The chain links TRBV19 to TRBJ2-1; tentatively, D is TRBD1 (7 bases). This CDR3 has 16 residues. Germline V lookup: CDR1 LNHDA, CDR2 SQIVND (reference sequence). V lost 2 bases and J lost 4, with 15 bases in between. The CDR3 DNA follows: TGTGCCAGTAGTATAATCGGGGCAGGGGGGTACAATGAGCAGTTCTTC. Translation gives CASSIIGAGGYNEQFF.

V usage is TRBV7-3 and J usage is TRBJ2-7; the D gene is possibly TRBD2 (6 bases). The CDR3 spans 15 residues. Trimming left V 5 bases short and J 2 bases short, with 16 bases between. Per the germline V gene, CDR1 is SGHTA and CDR2 is FQGTGA. In DNA, the CDR3 is TGTGCCAGCAGCACAACTGGGGGACTCCCCTACGAGCAGTACTTC. Translated: CASSTTGGLPYEQYF.

V and J are TRBV5-1 and TRBJ1-1, with D unclear. Germline loops: CDR1 SGHRS, CDR2 YFSETQ. Trimming cost V 4 bases and J 7 bases, with 11 bases left between them. This CDR3 is built from 12 residues. CDR3 in DNA: TGCGCCAGCAGCCCCGCTCGGGGTGAAGCTTTCTTT. Its protein product is CASSPARGEAFF.

V usage is TRBV19 and J usage is TRBJ2-5; TRBD2 aligns across 11 bases. Germline V gives CDR1 LNHDA, CDR2 SQIVND (reference sequence). V shed 3 bases and J 7 bases; nucleotides not matched to a gene: 7. The CDR3 runs 15 residues. DNA of the CDR3: TGTGCCAGTAGTATCCCGGGACTAGCGGCCGCGACCCAGTACTTC. Translating gives CASSIPGLAAATQYF.

In its sample, this clone was seen a few times. This CDR3 is CASSQDGTGNYEQYF. CDR3 DNA sequence: TGCGCCAGCAGCCAAGATGGGACAGGGAATTACGAGCAGTACTTC. The chain is built from TRBV4-3 and TRBJ2-7; 9 bases match TRBD1. V lost 0 bases to trimming and J lost 4 bases; unmatched junction nucleotides: 4. This CDR3 has 15 amino acids. Germline loops: CDR1 LGHNA, CDR2 YSLEER.

The chain joins TRBV6-5 to TRBJ2-7, with 7 nucleotides matching TRBD2. V shed 8 bases, J shed 1 base, and the junction held 11 bases outside the gene matches. The CDR3 has 15 amino acids. Germline CDR1 and CDR2: MNHEY and SVGAGI. The CDR3: CASGREGGPSYEQYF. For the CDR3, the DNA is TGTGCCAGCGGGAGGGAGGGAGGACCATCCTACGAGCAGTACTTC.

This clone was seen only once. V gene TRBV7-9 combines with J gene TRBJ2-3; D uncertain. The CDR3 runs to 12 residues. CDR1 and CDR2 (germline): SEHNR, FQNEAQ (reference sequence). The V gene lost 5 bases and the J gene lost 2 bases, with 5 bases spanning the gap. CDR3 protein: CASSTTTDTQYF. In nucleotides, the CDR3 is TGTGCCAGCAGCACAACCACAGATACGCAGTATTTT.

This clone was detected only a few times. This chain links TRBV27 with TRBJ2-1; TRBD2 agrees at 7 bases. Germline V gene sequence: CDR1 MNHEY, CDR2 SMNVEV (reference sequence). This CDR3 region has 16 residues. V dropped 5 bases and J dropped 7; count of bases not matched to a gene: 14. CDR3 sequence reads: CASSLELAPRGNEQFF. CDR3 coding DNA: TGTGCCAGCAGTCTCGAACTAGCGCCCCGGGGGAATGAGCAGTTCTTC.

The CDR3: CASRHTGDTEAFF. CDR3 DNA: TGCGCCAGCAGACACACAGGTGACACTGAAGCTTTCTTT. The chain employs TRBV5-1 and TRBJ1-1, with D tentatively TRBD1 (5 bases). This CDR3 contains 13 residues. Germline V gene data show CDR1 as SGHRS and CDR2 as YFSETQ. Deletions cut 5 bases from V and 3 bases from J, with 11 bases between.